The present TCR beta chain was sequenced within a study of radiation and T cells in renal cell carcinoma. Trimming removed 6 bases from V and 1 base from J; junction bases left unmatched: 13. CDR1 is SNHLY and CDR2 is FYNNEI in the germline V gene. The CDR3 runs to 17 residues. A note on this clone: The antigen remains undetermined.

Only in-frame clones appear in the TCRdb table, and some are missing; sequencing was by immunoSEQ multiplex PCR. The table includes 140,000 or so clones, 75% to 90% detected once. Findings and caveats of the study: Without pretreatment biopsies, baseline tumor clonotype presence was undetermined. From baseline, blood top tumor clonotypes peaked at 2 weeks post-radiation.

Time point reported: blood 4 weeks post-SBRT, at nephrectomy. Documented treatment: 15 Gy SBRT to primary tumor, nephrectomy 4 weeks later. This renal cell carcinoma was of the clear cell type. The genes are TRBV2 and TRBJ1-1; the match to TRBD1 covers 8 bases. Here the sequenced sample was blood, taken from a patient whose treatment included radiotherapy and nephrectomy. The sequence was obtained from a woman between 50 and 59 years old with renal cell carcinoma. DNA for the CDR3: TGTGCCAGCAGGGCCATGGCCATCGGACAGGGGAACACTGAAGCTTTCTTT. Its protein is CASRAMAIGQGNTEAFF.